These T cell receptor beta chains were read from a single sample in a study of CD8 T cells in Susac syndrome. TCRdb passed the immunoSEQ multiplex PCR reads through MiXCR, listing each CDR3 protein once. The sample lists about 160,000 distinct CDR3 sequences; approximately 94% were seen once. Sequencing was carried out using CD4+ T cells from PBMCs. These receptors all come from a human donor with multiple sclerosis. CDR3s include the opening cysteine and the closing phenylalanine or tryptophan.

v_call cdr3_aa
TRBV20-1 CSARGAEGSPYEQYF
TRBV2 CASSSEQGGSTEAFF
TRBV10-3 CAISESGGGAEAFF
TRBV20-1 CSARVRVNTEAFF
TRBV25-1 CASRTSGDTDTQYF
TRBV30 CAWSVFHEQYF
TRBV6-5 CASSYSGSNQPQHF
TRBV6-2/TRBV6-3 CASNQGLSYEQYF
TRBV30 CAWGGYEQYF
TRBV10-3 CAISESTQPQHF
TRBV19 CATRLAGYNEQFF
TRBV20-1 CSARPQGSDIQYF
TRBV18 CASSPPSDPETQYF
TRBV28 CASSRLAGTLSLEQYF
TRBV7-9 CASSSSTGSGDIQYF
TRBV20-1 CSARGTSGREGETQYF
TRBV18 CASSQNTRAVNEKLFF
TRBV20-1 CSARAGVTSGANVLTF
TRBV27 CASSLNDNQPQHF
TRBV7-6 CASSLKAGANVLTF
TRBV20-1 CSATSAYSGTEAFF
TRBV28 CASSLTGSEQYF
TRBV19 CASSTDLPRTSAAFF
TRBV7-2 CASSLAPASGETQYF
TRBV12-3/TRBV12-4 CASSFTGGYNEQFF
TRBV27 CASTQSSGANVLTF
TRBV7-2 CASSPGQGALVQYF
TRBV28 CASRWLSNRPQHF